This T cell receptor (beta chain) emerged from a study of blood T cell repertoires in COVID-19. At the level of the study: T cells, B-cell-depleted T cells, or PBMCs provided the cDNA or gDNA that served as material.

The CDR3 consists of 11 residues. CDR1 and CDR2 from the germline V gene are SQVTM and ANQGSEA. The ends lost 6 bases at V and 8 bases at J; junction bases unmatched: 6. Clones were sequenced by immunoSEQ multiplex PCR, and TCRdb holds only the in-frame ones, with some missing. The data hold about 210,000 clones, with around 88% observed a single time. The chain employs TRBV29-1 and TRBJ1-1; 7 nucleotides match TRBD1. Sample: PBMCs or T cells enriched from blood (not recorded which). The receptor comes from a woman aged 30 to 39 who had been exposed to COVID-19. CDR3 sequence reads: CSVARQGEAFF. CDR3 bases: TGCAGCGTGGCCCGACAGGGAGAAGCTTTCTTT.